This TCR beta chain appears in the sequencing data of a study of shared clonotypes between healthy human individuals. From germline, CDR1 is SGHRS and CDR2 YFSETQ. The CDR3 loop spans 16 amino acids. V was clipped by 3 bases and J by 0 bases, with 15 bases between them. Using immunoSEQ multiplex PCR, the repertoire was profiled, and TCRdb retains in-frame clones only, with some absent. The sample carries some 1,100,000 clones, around 78% recorded once. The source is a young man in good health. Some clones in this sample may be carry-over from other donors' samples. Sequencing was done on a sample of memory CD4+ T cells from PBMCs. Subset of the sample: CD45RA-negative fraction. The chain combines TRBV5-1 with TRBJ1-1; maybe TRBD1 (5 bases). DNA of the CDR3: TGCGCCAGCAGCTCAGCGGGGGTAGAGGTGAACACTGAAGCTTTCTTT. Translating it yields CASSSAGVEVNTEAFF.